Listed below are T cell receptor beta chains from one sample, sequenced in a study of T cells in localized non-small cell lung cancer. Sequencing used immunoSEQ multiplex PCR; TCRdb keeps in-frame clones, though not all of them. The profile shows about 22,000 clones, about 85% of them singletons. This specimen was PBMCs, taken before any cancer treatment. These receptors all stem from a man aged 35-69 years with stage II squamous cell lung carcinoma. Both conserved end residues are part of each CDR3. The D gene is left open where the match is weak. Rows give clone size only sometimes, using once, few, many, or a class for an expanded clone.

v_gene	d_gene	j_gene	abundance	CDR3nt	CDR3aa
TRBV30	NA	TRBJ1-6	NA	TGTGCCTGGACCATAATAGGGGATTCACCCCTCCACTTT	CAWTIIGDSPLHF
TRBV15	NA	TRBJ2-7	NA	TGTGCCACCAGCAGAGATACACACTACGAGCAGTACTTC	CATSRDTHYEQYF
TRBV10-3	TRBD1	TRBJ2-7	NA	TGTGCCATCAGCAAGGGACAGGGGGTGGACGAGCAGTACTTC	CAISKGQGVDEQYF
TRBV5-4	NA	TRBJ2-7	NA	TGTGCCAGCAGCTTAGGCACAGGAGAATCCTACGAGCAGTACTTC	CASSLGTGESYEQYF
TRBV7-9	NA	TRBJ1-1	NA	TGTGCCAGCAGCTTAGTACTGAACACTGAAGCTTTCTTT	CASSLVLNTEAFF
TRBV2	NA	TRBJ2-7	NA	TGTGCCAGCAGGGGGCTCAGGGACTCCTACGAGCAGTACTTC	CASRGLRDSYEQYF
TRBV9	NA	TRBJ2-5	NA	TGTGCCAGCAGCGAGGGGGTTGGGAGGGGAGAGACCCAGTACTTC	CASSEGVGRGETQYF
TRBV28	NA	TRBJ1-1	once	TGTGCCAGCAGCTACCGACGGTGGAACACTGAAGCTTTCTTT	CASSYRRWNTEAFF
TRBV28	NA	TRBJ2-3	once	TGTGCCAGCAGTTTGGGGGCAGCCACAGATACGCAGTATTTT	CASSLGAATDTQYF
TRBV2	NA	TRBJ2-3	NA	TGTGCCAGCACCCAATCTACAGATACGCAGTATTTT	CASTQSTDTQYF
TRBV6-6	TRBD2	TRBJ2-5	NA	TGTGCCAGCACGAGCCCTAGCGGGGGGGCCACTTTGACCCAGTACTTC	CASTSPSGGATLTQYF
TRBV28	TRBD1	TRBJ2-3	NA	TGTGCCAGCAGTCCCCGCTCAGGGGGCCGGCCAGATACGCAGTATTTT	CASSPRSGGRPDTQYF
TRBV7-9	TRBD2	TRBJ2-1	few	TGTGCCAGCAGCTCCTCGCACTCCCGACTAGCGGGGTACAATGAGCAGTTCTTC	CASSSSHSRLAGYNEQFF
TRBV5-1	TRBD2	TRBJ2-7	NA	TGCGCCAGCAGCTCCGGCCTCGGGACTAGCGGAACCTCCTACGAGCAGTACTTC	CASSSGLGTSGTSYEQYF
TRBV19	NA	TRBJ1-6	once	TGTGCCAGTAATTTCGGGCAGGCGAATTCACCCCTCCACTTT	CASNFGQANSPLHF
TRBV6-5	TRBD1	TRBJ2-7	NA	TGTGCCAGCAGTAAACGGACAGGGCGGGACGAGCAGTACTTC	CASSKRTGRDEQYF
TRBV15	TRBD2	TRBJ2-5	NA	TGTGCCACCAGCAGTGAGCCATACCTTAAGCGGGAGATGAAGGAGACCCAGTACTTC	CATSSEPYLKREMKETQYF
TRBV7-2	TRBD1	TRBJ1-3	NA	TGTGCCAGCAGCTTTTACCGGGACAGGGGGGCTGGAAACACCATATATTTT	CASSFYRDRGAGNTIYF
TRBV7-3	NA	TRBJ2-2	NA	TGTGCCAGCAGCTTGTTTGCTCGAGGGACCGGGGAGCTGTTTTTT	CASSLFARGTGELFF
TRBV14	NA	TRBJ2-1	once	TGTGCCAGCACCCAGGGGGGCCACAATGAGCAGTTCTTC	CASTQGGHNEQFF
TRBV7-9	NA	TRBJ2-5	NA	TGTGCCAGCAGCCTAGGGAGAGAGGGGCAAGAGACCCAGTACTTC	CASSLGREGQETQYF
TRBV7-8	NA	TRBJ2-1	medium-sized	TGTGCCAGCAGCTTAGCGATGGGGGCCGCCTACAATGAGCAGTTCTTC	CASSLAMGAAYNEQFF
TRBV27	NA	TRBJ2-1	NA	TGTGCCAGCAAGGGCTCCTACAATGAGCAGTTCTTC	CASKGSYNEQFF
TRBV6-1	NA	TRBJ1-6	once	TGTGCCAGCAGTGAGGGATCACCCCTCCACTTT	CASSEGSPLHF
TRBV18	NA	TRBJ1-1	few	TGTGCCAGCTCACCACCGGGCCCCGGCCGTACTGAAGCTTTCTTT	CASSPPGPGRTEAFF
TRBV10-1	NA	TRBJ1-2	NA	TGCGCCAGCAGGGGGACCGATATTAACTATGGCTACACCTTC	CASRGTDINYGYTF
TRBV2	NA	TRBJ2-2	few	TGTGCCAGCAGTGAAGCGCATCCGGGGGGCGAAGTCACCGGGGAGCTGTTTTTT	CASSEAHPGGEVTGELFF
TRBV29-1	TRBD1	TRBJ2-7	NA	TGCAGCGTTGCCCGGGACAGGATTTACGAGCAGTACTTC	CSVARDRIYEQYF
TRBV7-2	TRBD2	TRBJ2-7	NA	TGTGCCAGCAGCTCTAGCGGGATCTTCTACGAGCAGTACTTC	CASSSSGIFYEQYF
TRBV5-4	NA	TRBJ1-2	few	TGTGCCAGCAGCACCGGGGCAAGACGTGGCTACACCTTC	CASSTGARRGYTF
TRBV7-9	TRBD1	TRBJ2-2	NA	TGTGCCAGCACCCGGACAGGGGGAGACACCGGGGAGCTGTTTTTT	CASTRTGGDTGELFF
TRBV7-9	NA	TRBJ1-3	once	TGTGCCAGCAGCTCCCCTCCTGACTGGGCGACGGGAGGAAACACCATATATTTT	CASSSPPDWATGGNTIYF
TRBV5-4	NA	TRBJ2-2	NA	TGTGCCAGCAGCCGAGGGGGAGATGGAACCGGGGAGCTGTTTTTT	CASSRGGDGTGELFF
TRBV27	TRBD1	TRBJ2-7	NA	TGTGCCAGCCGGGGTCTGGGACAGGGGTCCTACGAGCAGTACTTC	CASRGLGQGSYEQYF
TRBV2	NA	TRBJ2-7	NA	TGTGCCAGCAGTGATAGGAGTAGGACTGCGTACGAGCAGTACTTC	CASSDRSRTAYEQYF
TRBV7-2	NA	TRBJ2-1	NA	TGTGCCAGCAGCTTAGCAGCGGTGACCTACAATGAGCAGTTCTTC	CASSLAAVTYNEQFF
TRBV6-5	TRBD1	TRBJ1-2	NA	TGTGCCAGCAGTTTAAGTCGACAGGGATCGAATGGCTACACCTTC	CASSLSRQGSNGYTF
TRBV7-9	TRBD1	TRBJ2-7	NA	TGTGCCAGCAGCCTATTTGCTTCTAAATCTTACAGGGGGGAACTGGTGCAGTACTTC	CASSLFASKSYRGELVQYF
TRBV10-1	TRBD2	TRBJ2-3	NA	TGCGCCAGCAGTGATTTTCGGGGGGGAACAGATACGCAGTATTTT	CASSDFRGGTDTQYF
TRBV18	NA	TRBJ2-2	NA	TGTGCCAGCTCACCACCAGGGGCGGGCACCGGGGAGCTGTTTTTT	CASSPPGAGTGELFF